Detailed here is one TCR beta chain. This specimen comes from a study of T cells in Graves' hyperthyroidism and ophthalmopathy. RNA transcripts provided the source from which TCR beta CDR3 regions were amplified. First-round RT-PCR targeting the TCR CDR3 was performed with the HTBI primer set. TCRdb used MiXCR to reprocess the multiplex PCR reads, holding one entry per CDR3 protein. Of under 400,000 distinct CDR3 sequences in the sample, less than 20% were seen once. Recently diagnosed hyperthyroidism of less than 2 months' duration affected patients aged 18 to 65. Germline V gives CDR1 MNHEY, CDR2 SMNVEV (reference sequence). CDR3 size: 17 residues. V was shortened by 5 bases and J by 4 bases, with 18 bases between the two germline ends.

The rearrangement uses TRBV27 and TRBJ1-6; no clear D. The sequence derives from a woman under 30 with Graves' hyperthyroidism that later progressed to Graves' ophthalmopathy. The sample consisted of blood. CDR3 sequence reads: CASSPEPLVHYNSPLHF. In DNA, the CDR3 is TGTGCCAGCAGTCCAGAACCCCTAGTACATTATAATTCACCCCTCCACTTT.